These T cell receptor beta chains were read from a single sample in a study of T cell changes during pregnancy in multiple sclerosis. Using immunoSEQ multiplex PCR, the repertoire was profiled, and TCRdb retains in-frame clones only, with some absent. The table lists 90,000 to 120,000 clones, just over 90% of them singletons, with roughly 1.2% in the top ten. Material: peripheral blood, obtained in the second trimester of pregnancy. The receptors here all came from a female donor with multiple sclerosis, enrolled in a pregnancy study. CDR3s include the opening cysteine and the closing phenylalanine or tryptophan. D genes are given only for firm matches. Clone size appears in some rows only: once, few, many, or a class for an expanded clone.

- | - | TRBJ2-7 | TRBV19 | TGTGCCAGTAGTATGCTCCCTACAGGGAGCAACGAGCAGTACTTC | CASSMLPTGSNEQYF
TRBD1 | once | TRBJ2-7 | TRBV7-9 | TGTGCCAGCAGCTTGGGGACAGGAGGCGAGCAGTACTTC | CASSLGTGGEQYF
TRBD1 | once | TRBJ1-1 | TRBV5-4 | TGTGCCAGCAGCTTAAGGGACAGGGGAGTGACTGAAGCTTTCTTT | CASSLRDRGVTEAFF
TRBD1 | once | TRBJ1-5 | TRBV7-9 | TGTGCCAGCAGCTTAGGGGGGACAGTCAATCAGCCCCAGCATTTT | CASSLGGTVNQPQHF
- | - | TRBJ1-1 | TRBV6-5 | TGTGCCAGCAGTAGCTCACAGGGATTCCGCGAAGCTTTCTTT | CASSSSQGFREAFF
- | - | TRBJ1-1 | TRBV5-1 | TGCGCCAGCAGCTTGGATGGGTCGGGGAACACTGAAGCTTTCTTT | CASSLDGSGNTEAFF
TRBD2 | - | TRBJ2-2 | TRBV2 | TGTGCCAGCAGATCCATAGCGGGCACCGGGGAGCTGTTTTTT | CASRSIAGTGELFF
- | - | TRBJ2-2 | TRBV19 | TGTGCCAGTAGTATTTTCTATCCACCCACCGGGGAGCTGTTTTTT | CASSIFYPPTGELFF
- | few | TRBJ1-1 | TRBV19 | TGTGCCAGTAGTATAGGCGGGAACACTGAAGCTTTCTTT | CASSIGGNTEAFF
TRBD1 | once | TRBJ1-4 | TRBV29-1 | TGCAGCGTTGAAGTGACAGGGGGAGAAAAACTGTTTTTT | CSVEVTGGEKLFF
TRBD1 | - | TRBJ1-1 | TRBV18 | TGTGCCAGCTCACTGAGACAGGGGGCTATAAACACTGAAGCTTTCTTT | CASSLRQGAINTEAFF
- | - | TRBJ1-2 | TRBV5-6 | TGTGCCAGCAGCTTGGGGGGTACGGGGAGCTATGGCTACACCTTC | CASSLGGTGSYGYTF
TRBD2 | - | TRBJ2-1 | TRBV6-8 | TGTGCCAGCGGGAGGATTCTAGCGGGAGGGACTTACAATGAGCAGTTCTTC | CASGRILAGGTYNEQFF
TRBD2 | - | TRBJ2-7 | TRBV11-2 | TGTGCCAGCAGCCCTGGGACTAGAATAGCAGGCGAGCAGTACTTC | CASSPGTRIAGEQYF
- | - | TRBJ1-1 | TRBV5-1 | TGCGCCAGCAGCCTTAATCGACAGACGAACACTGAAGCTTTCTTT | CASSLNRQTNTEAFF
- | - | TRBJ1-2 | TRBV6-1 | TGTGCCAGCCCCCAACGGGAGGGAAGGTCTGAGGGCTACACCTTC | CASPQREGRSEGYTF
TRBD1 | - | TRBJ2-5 | TRBV27 | TGTGCCAGCAGTTTAGTACAGGGGGCAGGGGAGCAGTACTTC | CASSLVQGAGEQYF
TRBD1 | - | TRBJ1-1 | TRBV4-1 | TGCGCCAGCAGCCAACCGGGACAGGTGAACACTGAAGCTTTCTTT | CASSQPGQVNTEAFF
TRBD2 | - | TRBJ2-7 | TRBV27 | TGTGCCAGCAGTCAGGAAGCGGGATCCTACGAGCAGTACTTC | CASSQEAGSYEQYF
- | - | TRBJ2-7 | TRBV7-2 | TGTGCCAGCAGCTTAGGACCGGGAGAAGGGTACGAGCAGTACTTC | CASSLGPGEGYEQYF
- | - | TRBJ1-5 | TRBV5-1 | TGCGCCAGCAGCTTGGGAGGTAATAGCAATCAGCCCCAGCATTTT | CASSLGGNSNQPQHF
TRBD1 | - | TRBJ2-3 | TRBV5-1 | TGCGCCAGCAGCCGGACAGGGCAACAAGATACGCAGTATTTT | CASSRTGQQDTQYF
- | once | TRBJ1-2 | TRBV7-9 | TGTGCCAGCAGCTTAGGTACTGCTAACTATGGCTACACCTTC | CASSLGTANYGYTF
TRBD1 | - | TRBJ2-3 | TRBV29-1 | TGCAGCGGGGACAGGGGCGAAGATACGCAGTATTTT | CSGDRGEDTQYF
- | - | TRBJ1-1 | TRBV11-2 | TGTGCCAGCAGCTTATTAGTTTCCCGCCATGAAGCTTTCTTT | CASSLLVSRHEAFF
TRBD1 | - | TRBJ2-3 | TRBV28 | TGTGCCAGCAGCGGCGCGGGACAGGCCAAGCATACGCAGTATTTT | CASSGAGQAKHTQYF
TRBD2 | few | TRBJ2-1 | TRBV7-9 | TGTGCCAGCAGCTCCCTAGCGGGGGTCAATGAGCAGTTCTTC | CASSSLAGVNEQFF
- | - | TRBJ2-2 | TRBV9 | TGTGCCAGCAGCGTAGACCCGGCAGGAGGGGCGGCCACCGGGGAGCTGTTTTTT | CASSVDPAGGAATGELFF
TRBD2 | - | TRBJ2-1 | TRBV10-1 | TGCGCCAGCAGCCTGGGGAGCGGGAGTCGGCACAATGAGCAGTTCTTC | CASSLGSGSRHNEQFF
- | once | TRBJ2-5 | TRBV9 | TGTGCCAGCAGCGTAGTTCCCGACGCTTCCGGGGAGACCCAGTACTTC | CASSVVPDASGETQYF
TRBD2 | - | TRBJ2-3 | TRBV5-1 | TGCGCCAGCAGCTGGACTAGCGGCACAGATACGCAGTATTTT | CASSWTSGTDTQYF
TRBD1 | - | TRBJ1-4 | TRBV7-9 | TGTGCCAGCGAGGGTGGACAGGGTGATTCAGCCGAAAAACTGTTTTTT | CASEGGQGDSAEKLFF
TRBD1 | - | TRBJ1-2 | TRBV5-4 | TGTGCCAGCAGCTATACGACAGGGGGCTATGGCTACACCTTC | CASSYTTGGYGYTF
TRBD1 | few | TRBJ1-5 | TRBV7-2 | TGTGCCAGCTTCAACCCTACCCCAGGGGGCGATTCTTGGCGTCAGCCCCAGCATTTT | CASFNPTPGGDSWRQPQHF
- | - | TRBJ2-6 | TRBV9 | TGTGCCAGCAGCGGCCTCCCGGTAACTGGGGCCAACGTCCTGACTTTC | CASSGLPVTGANVLTF
- | - | TRBJ2-1 | TRBV30 | TGTGCCTGGAGTGTTCTAGAGGGTGAGCAGTTCTTC | CAWSVLEGEQFF
TRBD1 | - | TRBJ2-7 | TRBV7-3 | TGTGCCAGCAGCCGACAGGGGGACGACGAGCAGTACTTC | CASSRQGDDEQYF
- | - | TRBJ2-2 | TRBV7-3 | TGTGCCAGCAGCTTGTCCCCCGGGGAGTGGGTAACCGGGGAGCTGTTTTTT | CASSLSPGEWVTGELFF
- | - | TRBJ2-6 | TRBV7-3 | TGTGCCAGCAGCCCTTTCTCTGGGGCCAACGTCCTGACTTTC | CASSPFSGANVLTF
TRBD1 | - | TRBJ2-7 | TRBV6-5 | TGTGCCAGCAGTTTAACCGGGACAGGGCTCTACGAGCAGTACTTC | CASSLTGTGLYEQYF
- | - | TRBJ2-3 | TRBV19 | TGTGCCAGTACCCCTCGGAGAGCAGATACGCAGTATTTT | CASTPRRADTQYF
TRBD2 | - | TRBJ2-1 | TRBV6-5 | TGTGCCAGCACACGCGGGGGGACCTCCTACAATGAGCAGTTCTTC | CASTRGGTSYNEQFF